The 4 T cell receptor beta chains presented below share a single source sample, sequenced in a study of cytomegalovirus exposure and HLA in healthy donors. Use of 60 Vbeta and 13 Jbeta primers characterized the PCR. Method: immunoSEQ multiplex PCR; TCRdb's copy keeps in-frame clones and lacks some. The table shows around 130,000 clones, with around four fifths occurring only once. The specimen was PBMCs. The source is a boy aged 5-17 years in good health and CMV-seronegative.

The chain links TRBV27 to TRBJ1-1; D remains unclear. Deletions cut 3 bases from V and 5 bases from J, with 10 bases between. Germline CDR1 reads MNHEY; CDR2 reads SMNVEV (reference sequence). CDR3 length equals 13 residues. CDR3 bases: TGTGCCAGCAGTTTCGAGGGTGGGACTGAAGCTTTCTTT. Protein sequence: CASSFEGGTEAFF.

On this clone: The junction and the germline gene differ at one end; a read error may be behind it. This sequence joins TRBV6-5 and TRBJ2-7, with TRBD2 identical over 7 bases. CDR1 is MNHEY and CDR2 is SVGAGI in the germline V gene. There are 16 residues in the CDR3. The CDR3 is CAGSSSWGAASGEQYF. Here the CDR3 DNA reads TGTGCCGGCAGTTCCTCCTGGGGCGCGGCTAGCGGCGAGCAGTACTTC.

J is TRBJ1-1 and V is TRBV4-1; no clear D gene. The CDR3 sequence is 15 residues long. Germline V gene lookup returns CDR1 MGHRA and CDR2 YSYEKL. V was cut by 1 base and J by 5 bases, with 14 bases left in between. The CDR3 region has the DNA TGCGCCAGCAGCCAAGGCGTCCCGGCGGTGACTGAAGCTTTCTTT. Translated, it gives CASSQGVPAVTEAFF.

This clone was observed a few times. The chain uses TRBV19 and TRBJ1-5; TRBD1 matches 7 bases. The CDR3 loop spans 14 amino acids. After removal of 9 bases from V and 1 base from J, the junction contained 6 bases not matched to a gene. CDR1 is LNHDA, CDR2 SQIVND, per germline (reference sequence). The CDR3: CASDRVESNQPQHF. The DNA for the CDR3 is TGTGCCAGCGACAGGGTGGAAAGCAATCAGCCCCAGCATTTT.